What follows is one T cell receptor (beta chain) and its context. This CDR3 has 14 amino acids. Trimming stripped 5 bases from V and 0 bases from J, with 7 bases between. Germline assignment: CDR1 LGHDT and CDR2 YNNKEL (reference sequence). The data derive from a study of blood T cell repertoires in COVID-19. About the research overall: Acute-phase and convalescent COVID-19 samples originated in the United States, Italy and Spain. In each case, the material was cDNA or gDNA derived from T cells, B-cell-depleted T cells, or PBMCs.

Original processing methods: Scientists estimated how many nucleated cells there were by amplifying reference gene primers. Clones were read by immunoSEQ multiplex PCR, and TCRdb kept only the in-frame ones, dropping some. V, J and clone size are those of that table, while D and trimming were read from the DNA. The sample consists of under 200,000 clones, 75% to 90% of them appearing once. The V gene is TRBV3-1 (or the pseudogene TRBV3-2), the J gene TRBJ1-4; D is undetermined. The specimen was peripheral blood. This sequence originates from a woman aged 40 to 49 with acute or convalescent COVID-19. CDR3 residues: CASSWGATNEKLFF. CDR3 DNA: TGTGCCAGCAGCTGGGGAGCAACTAATGAAAAACTGTTTTTT.